The T cell receptor beta chain under discussion was sequenced for a study of blood T cell repertoires in COVID-19. Study at large: T cells, B-cell-depleted T cells, or PBMCs provided the cDNA or gDNA that served as material.

In the original processing: Amplified reference gene primers provided the basis for estimating nucleated cell counts. Data came from immunoSEQ multiplex PCR; TCRdb stores just in-frame clones and leaves some out. V, J and clone size are taken as reported in that table, and D and trimming were inferred from the DNA itself. The data hold about 260,000 clones, with about 90% observed a single time. The CDR3 totals 15 residues. Per germline, CDR1 SGHTA and CDR2 FQGNSA. V was clipped by 1 base and J by 3 bases, with 10 bases between them. The rearrangement joins TRBV7-2 to TRBJ1-3; D is ambiguous. Source material: peripheral blood. The clonotype comes from a middle-aged woman who had recovered from COVID-19. CDR3 sequence reads: CASSLVSGSGNTIYF. The CDR3 region has the DNA TGTGCCAGCAGCTTAGTATCTGGCAGTGGAAACACCATATATTTT.